The 10 T cell receptor beta chains listed next were all sequenced from one sample in a study of immune heterogeneity within non-small cell lung tumors. Using 32 V and 13 J primers, multiplex PCR amplified TCR beta CDR3. One entry per CDR3 protein, called by TCRdb with MiXCR from the multiplex PCR reads. The repertoire holds tens of thousands of distinct CDR3 sequences, with 28% as singletons. The authors used approximately 540 ng of bulk tumor genomic DNA per sample as template. Primary tumors were biopsied several times each, far apart, intraoperatively. Patients had untreated, newly diagnosed non-small cell lung cancer and underwent curative surgery. Sequencing input: lung tumor tissue. These TCRs come from a middle-aged man with non-small cell lung cancer.

Points on this clonotype: The junction departs from germline at one end; a sequencing error may be responsible. The gene calls are TRBV6-1 and TRBJ2-7; the match to TRBD2 covers 9 bases. Germline lookup yields CDR1 MNHNS and CDR2 SASEGT. This CDR3 region has 15 residues. The CDR3 DNA is TGTGCCAGTCGCCTTGTAGCGGGAGAGACCTACGTGCAGTACTTC. It codes for CASRLVAGETYVQYF.

V gene TRBV29-1 combines with J gene TRBJ1-5; 12 bases line up with TRBD1. The V gene's germline CDR1 is SQVTM and CDR2 ANQGSEA. V lost 0 bases and J lost 4; bases outside the gene matches: 7. CDR3 length equals 17 residues. The chain's CDR3 is CSVEDFRDRGLNQPQHF. CDR3 DNA sequence: TGCAGCGTTGAAGATTTTCGGGACAGGGGGCTGAATCAGCCCCAGCATTTT.

As for this clonotype: This may arise from a read error, as a much more abundant clone is one base away. V gene TRBV27 combines with J gene TRBJ2-7; perhaps TRBD1 as D (6 bases). Trimming left V 7 bases short and J 4 bases short, with 17 bases between. Germline CDR1 is MNHEY and CDR2 is SMNVEV (reference sequence). This CDR3 contains 14 residues. The CDR3 nucleotides read TGTGCCAGCAATATGAGGGACACCTCATACGAGCAGTACTTC. It translates to CASNMRDTSYEQYF.

This chain uses TRBV5-6 with TRBJ2-1; 8 bases match TRBD2. CDR1 is SGHDT, CDR2 YYEEEE, per germline. The ends lost 0 bases at V and 6 bases at J; junction bases unmatched: 2. This CDR3 comprises 14 residues. CDR3 nucleotide sequence: TGTGCCAGCAGCTTGGTAGCGGGAATCAATGAGCAGTTCTTC. This sequence encodes CASSLVAGINEQFF.

V usage is TRBV4-3 and J usage is TRBJ2-3, with 13 bases lining up with TRBD2. V lost 5 bases, J lost 0 bases, and 8 bases stayed unmatched. This CDR3 spans 18 amino acids. Germline V CDR1 and CDR2: LGHNA, YSLEER. Written as DNA, the CDR3 is TGCGCCAGCAGCTCCCACCCGGGACTAGCGGGAAGCACAGATACGCAGTATTTT. Amino acids: CASSSHPGLAGSTDTQYF.

The chain employs TRBV10-2 and TRBJ1-2; D is uncertain. Trimming left V 0 bases short and J 2 bases short, with 4 bases between. The CDR3 covers 13 residues. The germline gives CDR1 WSHSY, CDR2 SAAADI. The CDR3, as DNA: TGCGCCAGCAGTGAGTCAAGAAACTATGGCTACACCTTC. This translates into CASSESRNYGYTF.

This clonotype was picked up many times. The chain recombines TRBV5-1 with TRBJ2-1; 9 bases match TRBD1. The CDR3 is 15 amino acids. Germline CDR1 reads SGHRS; CDR2 reads YFSETQ. With V trimmed by 0 bases and J by 2 bases, 0 bases remained unmatched. The CDR3 sequence: CASSLGQGAYNEQFF. The CDR3 DNA is TGCGCCAGCAGCTTGGGACAGGGGGCCTACAATGAGCAGTTCTTC. Filled out from reference TRBV5-1 and TRBJ2-1, the complete variable domain reads KAGVTQTPRYLIKTRGQQVTLSCSPISGHRSVSWYQQTPGQGLQFLFEYFSETQRNKGNFPGRFSGRQFSNSRSEMNVSTLELGDSALYLCASSLGQGAYNEQFFGPGTRLTVL.

This clonotype has just a few counts. A much larger clone differs by one base, so this may be a read error. This rearrangement joins TRBV28 to TRBJ1-2, with a possible D match to TRBD1 (5 bases). Germline CDR1 and CDR2: MDHEN and SYDVKM. This CDR3 has 13 amino acids. Trimming left V 7 bases short and J 5 bases short, with 14 bases between. CDR3 nucleotides: TGTGCCAGCACGAGTGGGAGGGGATATGGCTACACCTTC. This gives the protein CASTSGRGYGYTF.

The chain has TRBV28 and TRBJ1-1; D is unclear. Germline V gene lookup returns CDR1 MDHEN and CDR2 SYDVKM. CDR3 size: 14 residues. Between the trimmed V and J ends, which lost 1 base and 1 base, there was a span of 7 bases. CDR3 loop: CASSLLSANTEAFF. In DNA form, the CDR3 reads TGTGCCAGCAGTTTATTGTCAGCGAACACTGAAGCTTTCTTT.

This clonotype was found many times. The chain links TRBV6-2 or TRBV6-3 to TRBJ2-7; D perhaps matches TRBD2 (5 bases). This CDR3 contains 15 residues. The germline V gene has CDR1 MNHEY and CDR2 SVGEGT. V was cut by 3 bases and J by 8 bases, with 20 bases left in between. CDR3 protein: CASSYAATRGWKQYF. The CDR3 DNA follows: TGTGCCAGCAGTTATGCGGCCACCCGGGGTTGGAAGCAGTACTTC.